One sample yielded the 9 T cell receptor beta chains listed below, sequenced in a study of cytomegalovirus exposure and HLA in healthy donors (dated by TCRdb to the late 2010s). Preparation of the library involved the immunoSEQ multiplex PCR assay. This immuneACCESS table, as held by TCRdb, lists in-frame sequences with V and J called but not all clones. Of the missing ones, under half trace to an unresolved V gene in checked studies; the others have no known cause. The table for this sample lists 150,000 to 200,000 clones; roughly 80% of them were counted only once. Clones ranked in the top ten supply approximately 2% of the sample. Input material: PBMCs. The receptors were gathered from a man aged 25 to 45 in good health and CMV-seropositive.

The rearrangement links TRBV5-1 to TRBJ1-5, with 7 bases matching TRBD1. CDR1 is SGHRS, CDR2 YFSETQ, per germline. Germline trimming cut 4 bases from V and 4 bases from J; bases unmatched to any gene: 5. The CDR3 has 14 amino acids. CDR3 DNA sequence: TGCGCCAGCAGCCTAGACAGGGAGAATCAGCCCCAGCATTTT. Amino acids: CASSLDRENQPQHF.

J is TRBJ2-1 and V is TRBV29-1; 11 nucleotides line up with TRBD1. Unmatched junction bases numbered 4, after V lost 3 bases and J lost 6 bases. The CDR3 is 14 residues long. CDR1 is SQVTM, CDR2 ANQGSEA, per germline. CDR3 DNA: TGCAGCGTTGACGCCGGGACAGGGGGCAATGAGCAGTTCTTC. It encodes CSVDAGTGGNEQFF.

For this clone: Within the sample, other DNA sequences also encode this same CDR3. J is TRBJ2-1 and V is TRBV11-3, with D possibly TRBD1 on 5 matching bases. V gave up 0 bases and J gave up 0 bases, with 15 bases separating them. CDR3 length: 18 residues. The germline V gene has CDR1 SGHNT and CDR2 YENEEA. This CDR3 reads CASSLDQGGTSSYNEQFF. The DNA of the CDR3 is TGTGCCAGCAGCTTAGATCAGGGCGGAACCAGCTCCTACAATGAGCAGTTCTTC.

A few counts support this clone. The rearrangement uses TRBV18 and TRBJ1-5; no reliable D call. V lost 5 bases to trimming and J lost 6 bases, with 11 bases between them. This CDR3 contains 13 residues. Germline V gene lookup returns CDR1 KGHSH and CDR2 LQKENI. CDR3 sequence (DNA): TGTGCCAGCTCAACGGGAAATAGTCAGCCCCAGCATTTT. Translation gives CASSTGNSQPQHF.

The chain couples TRBV27 to TRBJ2-7; D possibly corresponds to TRBD2 (5 bases). The CDR3 length is 16 residues. The germline V and J ends were trimmed by 0 bases and 0 bases, with 12 bases remaining between them. CDR1 is MNHEY and CDR2 is SMNVEV in the germline V gene (reference sequence). CDR3 bases: TGTGCCAGCAGTTTATCCGAGGGAATGAGCTCCTACGAGCAGTACTTC. This gives the protein CASSLSEGMSSYEQYF.

The V gene is TRBV7-6, the J gene TRBJ1-6; TRBD1 is a possible D gene (5 bases). The germline V gene has CDR1 SGHVS and CDR2 FNYEAQ. V was cut by 7 bases and J by 4 bases, with 14 bases left in between. The CDR3 covers 15 residues. The CDR3 protein is CASTQGALYNSPLHF. CDR3 nucleotides: TGTGCCAGCACCCAGGGCGCGTTGTATAATTCACCCCTCCACTTT.

This chain uses TRBV6-5 with TRBJ1-2; 7 bases are a match to TRBD1. This CDR3 is 15 amino acids long. V dropped 6 bases and J dropped 5; count of bases not matched to a gene: 12. CDR1 is MNHEY, CDR2 SVGAGI, per germline. CDR3 sequence: CASSLTAAGGYGYTF. CDR3 DNA: TGTGCCAGCAGCCTTACGGCGGCAGGGGGATATGGCTACACCTTC.

Only one count was recorded for this clone. The V call is TRBV7-2, the J call TRBJ2-5, with 8 bases identical to TRBD1. The germline V gene has CDR1 SGHTA and CDR2 FQGNSA. V trimming: 4 bases; J trimming: 6 bases; junction bases outside the gene matches: 4. This CDR3 has 13 amino acids. The CDR3 region is CASSSTGGKTQYF. DNA for the CDR3: TGTGCCAGCAGCTCCACAGGGGGGAAGACCCAGTACTTC.

This chain uses TRBV7-2 with TRBJ1-2, with TRBD1 matching over 9 bases. Unmatched junction bases numbered 6, after V lost 4 bases and J lost 6 bases. The germline V gene encodes CDR1 SGHTA and CDR2 FQGNSA. The CDR3 loop spans 14 amino acids. The CDR3 nucleotides are TGTGCCAGCAGCTCCACAGGGGGCCCCCATGGCTACACCTTC. Translation gives CASSSTGGPHGYTF.